The 11 T cell receptor beta chains listed next were all sequenced from one sample in a study of T cells after yellow fever vaccination. TCRdb recomputed calls from the 5' RACE reads with MiXCR, one row per CDR3 protein. The repertoire has around 310,000 distinct CDR3 sequences, more than 8.5% of them found once; the top ten carry over 15%. Sequences were derived from PBMCs, sampled on the day of the first yellow fever vaccination. Every receptor here comes from a man aged 18 to 35 who received the YFV17D yellow fever vaccine.

The chain has TRBV6-1 and TRBJ2-1, with D possibly TRBD2 on 6 matching bases. The length of the CDR3 is 17 residues. Germline CDR1 MNHNS, CDR2 SASEGT. The V end lost 6 bases, the J end lost 0 bases, and 18 bases lay between the germline ends. The CDR3 nucleotides are TGTGCCAGCAGCGTCAACGCGGGGACGCACTCCTACAATGAGCAGTTCTTC. As protein: CASSVNAGTHSYNEQFF.

This clonotype was seen more than once but under ten times. The rearrangement uses TRBV7-9 and TRBJ2-7; 7 bases map to TRBD1. V lost 4 bases to trimming and J lost 3 bases; unmatched junction nucleotides: 9. The CDR3 is 15 amino acids. Germline-derived CDR1 and CDR2 are SEHNR and FQNEAQ (reference sequence). In DNA form, the CDR3 reads TGTGCCAGCAGCTCCACCCGACAGGGAAACTACGAGCAGTACTTC. This codes for CASSSTRQGNYEQYF.

Of note for this clonotype: Germline and junction disagree at one end, which may indicate a read error. The rearrangement uses TRBV5-1 and TRBJ1-6, with D perhaps matching TRBD1 (6 bases). The CDR3 length is 15 residues. Germline assignment: CDR1 SGHRS and CDR2 YFSETQ. CDR3 nucleotide sequence: TGCGCCAGCAGCCGCGACGGACAGTGGAATTCAACCCTCCACTTT. Its translation: CASSRDGQWNSTLHF.

This clonotype was found a few times. The genes are TRBV20-1 and TRBJ1-2; D possibly corresponds to TRBD1 (6 bases). The V and J ends lost 5 bases and 4 bases respectively, with 14 bases between them. Germline assignment: CDR1 DFQATT and CDR2 SNEGSKA (reference sequence). This CDR3 spans 13 amino acids. The CDR3 here is CSAARQGSYGYTF. In DNA form, the CDR3 reads TGCAGTGCTGCTCGTCAGGGGAGCTATGGCTACACCTTC.

V gene TRBV5-5 combines with J gene TRBJ2-5; tentatively, D is TRBD1 (5 bases). Between the trimmed V and J ends, which lost 4 bases and 0 bases, there was a span of 7 bases. The CDR3 consists of 13 residues. Looked up from germline, CDR1 is SGHKS and CDR2 is YYEKEE (reference sequence). The CDR3 DNA reads TGTGCCAGCAGCCAACAGGACCAAGAGACCCAGTACTTC. This gives the protein CASSQQDQETQYF.

This clonotype has ten or more counts. This rearrangement joins TRBV6-5 to TRBJ2-7; TRBD1 matches at 10 bases. CDR1 and CDR2 from the germline V gene are MNHEY and SVGAGI. There are 14 residues in the CDR3. Trimming cost V 3 bases and J 6 bases; bases outside gene matches: 5. The CDR3, as DNA: TGTGCCAGCAGTTATGGGACAGGGGCCCTCGAGCAGTACTTC. This sequence encodes CASSYGTGALEQYF.

This clonotype was detected only a few times. The chain recombines TRBV5-1 with TRBJ2-7; 10 bases fit TRBD1. Trimming removed 0 bases from V and 3 bases from J; junction bases left unmatched: 12. The CDR3 runs to 18 residues. Germline CDR1 is SGHRS and CDR2 is YFSETQ. CDR3 sequence reads: CASSLGQGAPRPYYEQYF. The CDR3 region has the DNA TGCGCCAGCAGCTTGGGACAGGGGGCGCCTAGACCCTACTACGAGCAGTACTTC. The full variable domain, completed using reference TRBV5-1 and TRBJ2-7, is KAGVTQTPRYLIKTRGQQVTLSCSPISGHRSVSWYQQTPGQGLQFLFEYFSETQRNKGNFPGRFSGRQFSNSRSEMNVSTLELGDSALYLCASSLGQGAPRPYYEQYFGPGTRLTVT.

This clonotype was recorded at least ten times. The V gene is TRBV12-3 or TRBV12-4, the J gene TRBJ2-5; TRBD2 might be the D (5 bases). V shed 6 bases and J shed 5 bases, with 13 bases lying between them. The CDR3 runs to 13 residues. The CDR3 coding sequence is TGTGCCAGCAGCCTAGGAGGCGTGGAGACCCAGTACTTC. It encodes CASSLGGVETQYF.

The chain recombines TRBV5-5 with TRBJ2-2; tentatively, D is TRBD2 (7 bases). V shed 0 bases and J shed 4 bases, with 10 bases lying between them. Per the germline V gene, CDR1 is SGHKS and CDR2 is YYEKEE (reference sequence). The CDR3 consists of 15 residues. CDR3 nucleotide sequence: TGTGCCAGCAGCTTGGACGGGGGGCCCACCGGGGAGCTGTTTTTT. It codes for CASSLDGGPTGELFF.

This clonotype was detected a few times. The V and J genes are TRBV11-2 and TRBJ2-3; no definite D call. The CDR3 loop spans 15 amino acids. The V end was cut by 1 base, the J end by 1 base, with 9 bases between. Germline CDR1 SGHAT, CDR2 FQNNGV. CDR3 amino acids: CASSLAEAGTDTQYF. The DNA for the CDR3 is TGTGCCAGCAGCTTAGCAGAGGCGGGCACAGATACGCAGTATTTT.

A few counts support this clonotype. The gene calls are TRBV7-6 and TRBJ1-3; unclear D gene. Trimming left V 5 bases short and J 4 bases short, with 12 bases between. The germline CDR1 and CDR2 sequences are SGHVS and FNYEAQ. CDR3 length equals 14 residues. The CDR3 bases are TGTGCCAGCAGCACCCCCGCAGGAGGAAACACCATATATTTT. Protein sequence: CASSTPAGGNTIYF.